This T cell receptor beta chain is from a study of cytomegalovirus exposure and HLA in healthy donors. Findings and limits, study-wide: A later analysis reportedly identified an Asian-associated ancestry cluster as carrying fewer N-insertions than the approximately 670-donor mean.

Use of 60 Vbeta and 13 Jbeta primers characterized the PCR. Libraries were prepared by immunoSEQ multiplex PCR; TCRdb keeps only in-frame clonotypes and omits some of them. The sample consists of 130,000 or so clones, around 74% of them appearing once. V shed 0 bases, J shed 2 bases, and the junction held 10 bases outside the gene matches. CDR3 size: 18 residues. Germline assignment: CDR1 KGHSH and CDR2 LQKENI. Note on this clone: Its cognate antigen is unknown.

The chain carries TRBV18 and TRBJ2-3, with 8 positions matching TRBD2. The sample consisted of PBMCs. This TCR came from a male donor in good health and CMV-seronegative. The CDR3 DNA is TGTGCCAGCTCACCACCAATAGGGCTGCGGGAGGCCACAGATACGCAGTATTTT. It yields the protein CASSPPIGLREATDTQYF.